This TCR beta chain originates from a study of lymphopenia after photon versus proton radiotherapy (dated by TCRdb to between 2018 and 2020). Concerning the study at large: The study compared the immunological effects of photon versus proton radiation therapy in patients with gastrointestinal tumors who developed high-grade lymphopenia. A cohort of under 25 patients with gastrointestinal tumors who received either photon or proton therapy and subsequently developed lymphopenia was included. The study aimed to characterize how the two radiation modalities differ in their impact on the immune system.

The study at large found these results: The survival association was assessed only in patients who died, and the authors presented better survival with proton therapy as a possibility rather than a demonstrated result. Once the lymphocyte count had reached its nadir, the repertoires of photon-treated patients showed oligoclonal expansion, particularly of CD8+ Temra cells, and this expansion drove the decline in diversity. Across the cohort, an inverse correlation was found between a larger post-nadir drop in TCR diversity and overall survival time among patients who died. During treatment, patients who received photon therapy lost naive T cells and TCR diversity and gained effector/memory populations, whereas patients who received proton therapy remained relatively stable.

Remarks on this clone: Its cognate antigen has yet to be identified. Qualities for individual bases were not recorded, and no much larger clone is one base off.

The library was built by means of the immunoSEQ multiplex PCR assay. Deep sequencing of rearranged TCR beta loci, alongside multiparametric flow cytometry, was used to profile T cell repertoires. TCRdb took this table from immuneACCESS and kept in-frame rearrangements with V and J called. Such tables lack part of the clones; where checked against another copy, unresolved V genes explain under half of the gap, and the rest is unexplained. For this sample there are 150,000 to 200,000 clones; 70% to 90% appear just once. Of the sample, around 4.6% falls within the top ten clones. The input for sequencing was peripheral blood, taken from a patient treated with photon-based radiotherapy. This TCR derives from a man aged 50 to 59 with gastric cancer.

The nucleotide sequence reads TGTGCCAGCAGCCCCACCGCTGTTGATGAAAAACTGTTTTTT. Its translation reads: CASSPTAVDEKLFF. The V and J genes are TRBV5-4 and TRBJ1-4; the D gene assignment is ambiguous. CDR1 and CDR2 were assigned from the germline V gene (reference sequence) as SGHNT and YYREEE. V sheds 4 bases and J sheds 6 bases, leaving 13 bases between their ends. Its CDR3 holds 14 amino acids, cysteine through phenylalanine. The only DNA kept is the CDR3, 42 bases in frame from the first base.